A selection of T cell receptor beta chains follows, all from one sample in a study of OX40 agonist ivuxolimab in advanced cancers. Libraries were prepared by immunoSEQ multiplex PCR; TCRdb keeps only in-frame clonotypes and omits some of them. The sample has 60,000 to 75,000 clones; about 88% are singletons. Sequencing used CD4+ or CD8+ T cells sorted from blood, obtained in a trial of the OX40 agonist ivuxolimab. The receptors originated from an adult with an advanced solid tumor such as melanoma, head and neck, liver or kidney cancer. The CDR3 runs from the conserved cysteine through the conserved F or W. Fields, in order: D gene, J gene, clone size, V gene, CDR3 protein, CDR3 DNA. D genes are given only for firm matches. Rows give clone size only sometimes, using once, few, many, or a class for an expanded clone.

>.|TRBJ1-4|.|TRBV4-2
CASSPVSPNEKLFF
TGTGCCAGCAGCCCAGTGTCTCCTAATGAAAAACTGTTTTTT
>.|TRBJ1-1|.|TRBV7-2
CASSYGITEAFF
TGTGCCAGCAGCTATGGGATAACTGAAGCTTTCTTT
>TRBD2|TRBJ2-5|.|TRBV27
CASSLTWEGFETQYF
TGTGCCAGCAGTCTAACATGGGAGGGGTTTGAGACCCAGTACTTC
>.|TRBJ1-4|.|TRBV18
CASSYGRPATNEKLFF
TGTGCCAGCTCATACGGCAGACCCGCAACTAATGAAAAACTGTTTTTT
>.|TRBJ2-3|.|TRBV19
CASSDRNTDTQYF
TGTGCCAGTAGTGACAGAAACACAGATACGCAGTATTTT
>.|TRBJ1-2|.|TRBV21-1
CASRRYHTTGGPYGYTF
TGTGCCAGCAGACGGTATCATACAACAGGGGGCCCCTATGGCTACACCTTC
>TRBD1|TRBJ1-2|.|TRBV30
CAWAETGTNYGYTF
TGTGCCTGGGCCGAGACAGGGACCAACTATGGCTACACCTTC
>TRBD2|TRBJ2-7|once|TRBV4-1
CASSRRSSGGTTSYEQYF
TGCGCCAGCAGCCGGAGGTCTAGCGGGGGGACTACATCCTACGAGCAGTACTTC
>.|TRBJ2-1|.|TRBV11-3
CASSSGGQENEQFF
TGTGCCAGCAGCTCCGGGGGGCAGGAGAATGAGCAGTTCTTC
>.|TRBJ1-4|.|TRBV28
CASSYLGAGEKLFF
TGTGCCAGCAGTTACCTAGGGGCTGGGGAAAAACTGTTTTTT
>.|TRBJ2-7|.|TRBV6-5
CASTSRGTALEQYF
TGTGCCAGCACCTCCCGGGGGACAGCGCTTGAGCAGTACTTC
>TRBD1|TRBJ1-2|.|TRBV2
CASRPEQGSGYTF
TGTGCCAGCAGGCCAGAACAGGGGAGTGGCTACACCTTC
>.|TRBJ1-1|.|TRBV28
CASSTGPNFGAFF
TGTGCCAGCAGTACGGGACCCAACTTTGGAGCTTTCTTT
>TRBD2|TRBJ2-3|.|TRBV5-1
CASSLAGLATDTQYF
TGCGCCAGCAGCTTGGCGGGACTAGCCACAGATACGCAGTATTTT
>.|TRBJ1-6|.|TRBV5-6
CASSLERNSPLHF
TGTGCCAGCAGCTTGGAGAGGAATTCACCCCTCCACTTT
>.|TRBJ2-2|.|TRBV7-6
CASSLWPRDANTGELFF
TGTGCCAGCAGCTTATGGCCCCGGGACGCGAACACCGGGGAGCTGTTTTTT
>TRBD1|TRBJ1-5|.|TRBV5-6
CASSSTDRATNQPQHF
TGTGCCAGCAGCTCGACCGACAGGGCTACCAATCAGCCCCAGCATTTT
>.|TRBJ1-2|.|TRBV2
CASRVKQGGISGYTF
TGTGCCAGCAGGGTAAAACAGGGAGGCATTAGTGGCTACACCTTC
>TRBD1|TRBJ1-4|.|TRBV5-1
CASSLGQGSEKLFF
TGCGCCAGCAGCTTGGGACAGGGGAGTGAAAAACTGTTTTTT
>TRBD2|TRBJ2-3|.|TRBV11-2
CASSSLRGGSSTDTQYF
TGTGCCAGCAGCTCCCTGCGCGGGGGGTCTAGCACAGATACGCAGTATTTT
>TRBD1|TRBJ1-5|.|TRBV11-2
CASSPGTGLSNQPQHF
TGTGCCAGCAGCCCCGGGACAGGGCTTAGCAATCAGCCCCAGCATTTT
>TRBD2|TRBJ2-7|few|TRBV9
CASSPPYGGSHEQYF
TGTGCCAGCAGCCCGCCCTACGGGGGGAGTCACGAGCAGTACTTC
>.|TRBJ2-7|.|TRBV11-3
CASSDPGTLTAEQYF
TGTGCCAGCAGCGACCCCGGGACCCTTACAGCCGAGCAGTACTTC
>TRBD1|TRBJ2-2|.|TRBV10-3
CALGRGQGAGELFF
TGTGCCCTAGGAAGGGGGCAGGGCGCCGGGGAGCTGTTTTTT
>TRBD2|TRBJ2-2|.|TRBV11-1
CASSLVWGGSGELFF
TGTGCCAGCAGCTTAGTGTGGGGAGGGTCCGGGGAGCTGTTTTTT
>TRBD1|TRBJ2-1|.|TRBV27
CASSFGQGNEQFF
TGTGCCAGCAGTTTTGGACAGGGGAATGAGCAGTTCTTC
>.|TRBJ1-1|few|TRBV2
CASRAFGGTEAFF
TGTGCCAGCAGGGCTTTTGGGGGCACTGAAGCTTTCTTT
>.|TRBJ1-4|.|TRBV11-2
CASSPLRSSEKLFF
TGTGCCAGCAGCCCACTCCGTTCGAGCGAAAAACTGTTTTTT
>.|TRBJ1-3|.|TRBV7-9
CASSQGIQNTIYF
TGTGCCAGCAGCCAGGGGATACAAAACACCATATATTTT
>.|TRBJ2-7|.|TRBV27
CASSSTGTYYEQYF
TGTGCCAGCAGTTCCACCGGGACGTACTACGAGCAGTACTTC
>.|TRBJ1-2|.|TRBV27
CASGGGTVYGYTF
TGTGCCTCGGGGGGCGGGACCGTCTATGGCTACACCTTC
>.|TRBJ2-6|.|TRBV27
CASRPGWGAGANVLTF
TGTGCCAGCAGGCCCGGGTGGGGCGCTGGGGCCAACGTCCTGACTTTC
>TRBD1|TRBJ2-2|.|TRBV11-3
CASGAQGAQSGELFF
TGTGCCAGCGGTGCGCAGGGGGCCCAAAGCGGGGAGCTGTTTTTT
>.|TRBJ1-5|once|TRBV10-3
CAISEFEGNQPQHF
TGTGCCATCAGTGAGTTCGAGGGGAATCAGCCCCAGCATTTT
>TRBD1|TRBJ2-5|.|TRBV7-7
CASSLGPGQGFRETQYF
TGTGCCAGCAGCTTAGGTCCGGGACAGGGTTTTAGAGAGACCCAGTACTTC
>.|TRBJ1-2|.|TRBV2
CASSPADNYGYTF
TGTGCCAGCAGTCCCGCAGATAACTATGGCTACACCTTC
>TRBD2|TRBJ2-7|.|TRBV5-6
CASSFGLDYEQYF
TGTGCCAGCAGCTTTGGACTAGACTACGAGCAGTACTTC
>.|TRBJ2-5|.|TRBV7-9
CASSLGGQETQYF
TGTGCCAGCAGCTTAGGCGGCCAAGAGACCCAGTACTTC
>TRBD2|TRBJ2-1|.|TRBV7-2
CASSPAGTSFYNEQFF
TGTGCCAGCAGCCCCGCCGGGACTAGCTTCTACAATGAGCAGTTCTTC